This T cell receptor (beta chain) stems from a study of PD-1 blockade in classical Hodgkin lymphoma. About the research overall: Once every 2 weeks, patients received intravenous nivolumab at 3 mg/kg. Study results and limitations: The drivers behind the repertoire differences, possibly disease activity or prior therapy, remain undefined. Relapsed/refractory patients reportedly had lower baseline diversity than newly diagnosed patients. Compared with baseline, CD4+ but not CD8+ TCR diversity had risen significantly by C4D1.

A remark on this clone: Its antigen is still unknown.

Germline V gene lookup returns CDR1 MNHEY and CDR2 SMNVEV (reference sequence). J gave up 1 base and V 2 bases, and 4 bases lay outside the gene matches. This CDR3 is built from 15 residues. The time point denotes: cycle 4 day 1 (C4D1), after more than five weeks of nivolumab. The patients all showed relapse after autologous stem cell transplantation, while their brentuximab vedotin exposure varied. Only in-frame clones appear in the TCRdb table, and some are missing; sequencing was by immunoSEQ multiplex PCR. The top ten clones hold 9.8% of a sample with just under 40,000 clones, 77% of them seen once.

The receptor's source is a human donor with classical Hodgkin lymphoma. The chain is built from TRBV27 and TRBJ1-2; TRBD1 matches at 7 bases. This sample comprised peripheral blood mononuclear cells (PBMCs), obtained before the fourth cycle of nivolumab. CDR3: CASSLKTGINYGYTF. DNA of the CDR3: TGTGCCAGCAGTTTAAAGACAGGGATTAACTATGGCTACACCTTC.